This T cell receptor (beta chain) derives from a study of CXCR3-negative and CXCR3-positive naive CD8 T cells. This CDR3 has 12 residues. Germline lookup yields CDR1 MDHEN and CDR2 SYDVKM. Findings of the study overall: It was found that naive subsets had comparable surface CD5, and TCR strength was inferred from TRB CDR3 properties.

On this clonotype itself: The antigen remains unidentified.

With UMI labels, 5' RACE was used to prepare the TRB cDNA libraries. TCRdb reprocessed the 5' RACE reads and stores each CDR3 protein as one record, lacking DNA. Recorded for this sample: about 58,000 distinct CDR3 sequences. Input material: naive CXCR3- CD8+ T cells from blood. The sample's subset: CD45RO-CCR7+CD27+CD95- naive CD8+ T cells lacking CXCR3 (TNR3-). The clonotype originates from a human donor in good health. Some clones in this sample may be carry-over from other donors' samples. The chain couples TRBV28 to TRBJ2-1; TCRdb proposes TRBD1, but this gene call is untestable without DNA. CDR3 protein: CASSQGVDEQFF.